The 25 T cell receptor beta chains listed next were all sequenced from one sample in a study of graft-versus-host responses after intestinal transplantation. Method: immunoSEQ multiplex PCR; TCRdb's copy keeps in-frame clones and lacks some. The sample carries more than 100,000 clones, roughly 91% recorded once. Antigens of these TCRs are unknown. The specimen comprised unstimulated CD4+ T cells sorted from spleen or lymph node cells, sampled before intestinal transplant. All receptors come from a human donor who received an intestinal transplant.

CDR3 DNA sequence: TGCGCCAGCAGCCAAGACGGAGGAATAGGAGATACGCAGTATTTT. Protein sequence: CASSQDGGIGDTQYF. V gene TRBV4-1 combines with J gene TRBJ2-3; possibly TRBD2 for D (5 bases). V was cut by 0 bases and J by 5 bases, with 12 bases left in between. The germline V gene encodes CDR1 MGHRA and CDR2 YSYEKL. The CDR3 is made up of 15 amino acids.

This chain uses TRBV7-6 with TRBJ2-3; D tentatively reads TRBD1 or TRBD2 (6 bases each). The germline gives CDR1 SGHVS, CDR2 FNYEAQ. The CDR3 is 15 residues long. V was shortened by 7 bases and J by 0 bases, with 14 bases between the two germline ends. CDR3 DNA sequence: TGTGCCAGCACCCCGGGGGCGGCTAGCACAGATACGCAGTATTTT. This translates into CASTPGAASTDTQYF. Using reference TRBV7-6 and TRBJ2-3 for the parts outside the CDR3, the full variable domain is GAGVSQSPRYKVTKRGQDVALRCDPISGHVSLYWYRQALGQGPEFLTYFNYEAQQDKSGLPNDRFSAERPEGSISTLTIQRTEQRDSAMYRCASTPGAASTDTQYFGPGTRLTVL.

The chain carries TRBV7-2 and TRBJ2-6; the D gene is possibly TRBD2 (5 bases). The length of the CDR3 is 15 residues. The germline V and J ends were trimmed by 1 base and 1 base, with 5 bases remaining between them. Germline assignment: CDR1 SGHTA and CDR2 FQGNSA. The chain's CDR3 is CASSLGGSGANVLTF. In nucleotides, the CDR3 is TGTGCCAGCAGCTTAGGAGGGTCTGGGGCCAACGTCCTGACTTTC. Full variable domain (outside the CDR3, taken from reference TRBV7-2 and TRBJ2-6): GAGVSQSPSNKVTEKGKDVELRCDPISGHTALYWYRQSLGQGLEFLIYFQGNSAPDKSGLPSDRFSAERTGGSVSTLTIQRTQQEDSAVYLCASSLGGSGANVLTFGAGSRLTVL.

The chain links TRBV29-1 to TRBJ2-3; D is perhaps TRBD1 or TRBD2 (5 bases each). The CDR3 extends over 16 amino acids. V gave up 1 base and J gave up 2 bases, with 16 bases separating them. Per germline, CDR1 SQVTM and CDR2 ANQGSEA. Written as DNA, the CDR3 is TGCAGCGTTGAAGCCCCGGGACGGACCTACACAGATACGCAGTATTTT. Protein: CSVEAPGRTYTDTQYF.

The genes are TRBV19 and TRBJ2-2; D ambiguous. In germline, CDR1 is LNHDA, CDR2 SQIVND (reference sequence). The CDR3 totals 15 residues. The V and J ends lost 1 base and 1 base respectively, with 7 bases between them. The CDR3 reads CASSIGSLNTGELFF. The CDR3 bases are TGTGCCAGTAGTATAGGCAGCCTGAACACCGGGGAGCTGTTTTTT.

The V and J genes are TRBV30 and TRBJ2-7; maybe TRBD2 (6 bases). The CDR3 sequence is 14 residues long. The germline V gene encodes CDR1 GTSNPN and CDR2 SVGIG (reference sequence). V lost 1 base and J lost 2, with 12 bases in between. CDR3 protein: CAWSGDGGAYEQYF. The DNA of the CDR3 is TGTGCCTGGAGTGGGGACGGAGGGGCCTACGAGCAGTACTTC.

The J gene is TRBJ2-3, the V gene TRBV18; TRBD2 matches 8 bases. This CDR3 has 16 amino acids. Germline CDR1 is KGHSH and CDR2 is LQKENI. V was pared by 3 bases and J by 4 bases, with 9 bases of the junction left unmatched. As DNA, the CDR3 is TGTGCCAGCTCACCCCCTTCCGGGACTAGATCAGATACGCAGTATTTT. Translated: CASSPPSGTRSDTQYF.

The chain employs TRBV5-4 and TRBJ2-3; 10 positions match TRBD1. With V trimmed by 4 bases and J by 0 bases, 5 bases remained unmatched. The germline V gene encodes CDR1 SGHNT and CDR2 YYREEE (reference sequence). This CDR3 comprises 16 residues. The CDR3 is CASSPGTGVSTDTQYF. The CDR3 bases are TGTGCCAGCAGCCCCGGGACAGGGGTCAGCACAGATACGCAGTATTTT.

The chain links TRBV4-1 to TRBJ2-5; unclear D gene. V gave up 0 bases and J gave up 4 bases, with 9 bases separating them. Germline CDR1 and CDR2: MGHRA and YSYEKL. The CDR3 has 14 amino acids. DNA for the CDR3: TGCGCCAGCAGCCAAGATTTGTGGGGAGAGACCCAGTACTTC. Its protein product is CASSQDLWGETQYF.

This chain uses TRBV6-1 with TRBJ1-1, with D possibly TRBD1 on 6 matching bases. Germline loops: CDR1 MNHNS, CDR2 SASEGT. The CDR3 contains 15 residues. V was shortened by 8 bases and J by 3 bases, with 19 bases between the two germline ends. The CDR3 DNA reads TGTGCCAGCGCCCCTATGGGGGGCCGCGACACTGAAGCTTTCTTT. It codes for CASAPMGGRDTEAFF.

This sequence joins TRBV6-1 and TRBJ1-1; D not certain. Germline V gene lookup returns CDR1 MNHNS and CDR2 SASEGT. V was pared by 6 bases and J by 3 bases, with 14 bases between. The CDR3 is 14 residues long. CDR3 residues: CASRGRVGYTEAFF. As DNA, the CDR3 is TGTGCCAGCAGGGGTAGGGTGGGGTACACTGAAGCTTTCTTT.

This clone has only one observation. This chain links TRBV6-1 with TRBJ2-7, with D perhaps assigned TRBD1 or TRBD2 (5 bases each). The CDR3 contains 15 residues. V was clipped by 8 bases and J by 3 bases, with 20 bases between them. In germline, CDR1 is MNHNS, CDR2 SASEGT. DNA of the CDR3: TGTGCCAGCGCCTTGCTCCGGGACCCACGCTACGAGCAGTACTTC. Encoded protein: CASALLRDPRYEQYF.

The chain combines TRBV27 with TRBJ1-5; the D is unclear. This CDR3 contains 17 residues. Germline assignment: CDR1 MNHEY and CDR2 SMNVEV (reference sequence). Trimming removed 6 bases from V and 0 bases from J, with 18 bases in between. The DNA of the CDR3 is TGTGCCAGCAGGCACCTGGGAGGGCGGGATAGCAATCAGCCCCAGCATTTT. This sequence encodes CASRHLGGRDSNQPQHF.

This clone was detected only once. V gene TRBV6-5 combines with J gene TRBJ1-1; the D gene is possibly TRBD1 (5 bases). With 5 bases removed from V and 8 bases from J, the gap between germline ends came to 18 bases. In germline, CDR1 is MNHEY, CDR2 SVGAGI. CDR3 size: 14 residues. CDR3 residues: CASSERSGGREAFF. Written as DNA, the CDR3 is TGTGCCAGCAGTGAACGCTCGGGGGGGAGAGAAGCTTTCTTT.

This chain joins TRBV28 and TRBJ2-3, with TRBD2 matching over 10 bases. Germline CDR1 reads MDHEN; CDR2 reads SYDVKM. V was pared by 5 bases and J by 1 base, with 3 bases of the junction left unmatched. The CDR3 consists of 15 residues. CDR3 nucleotide sequence: TGTGCCAGCAGTAGGACTAGCGGTCGCACAGATACGCAGTATTTT. It specifies CASSRTSGRTDTQYF.

The chain carries TRBV30 and TRBJ2-4; 12 bases map to TRBD1. V shed 0 bases and J 8 bases; nucleotides not matched to a gene: 5. The germline CDR1 and CDR2 sequences are GTSNPN and SVGIG (reference sequence). This CDR3 spans 15 amino acids. CDR3 sequence: CAWSVGDRGQDIQYF. CDR3 DNA: TGTGCCTGGAGTGTAGGGGACAGGGGGCAAGACATTCAGTACTTC.

The gene calls are TRBV6-6 and TRBJ2-3; 9 nucleotides line up with TRBD2. V shed 2 bases and J 4 bases; nucleotides not matched to a gene: 4. The germline V gene has CDR1 MNHNY and CDR2 SVGAGI (reference sequence). CDR3 length: 15 amino acids. The CDR3 DNA is TGTGCCAGCAGTTACGGGCTAGCGGGATCAGATACGCAGTATTTT. Encoded protein: CASSYGLAGSDTQYF.

This chain joins TRBV11-2 and TRBJ2-7, with D tentatively TRBD1 (5 bases). The germline V gene encodes CDR1 SGHAT and CDR2 FQNNGV. Trimming took 0 bases from V and 1 from J, leaving 10 bases between them. The length of the CDR3 is 15 residues. The CDR3 region is CASSLDRRESYEQYF. The CDR3 nucleotides read TGTGCCAGCAGCTTAGATCGCAGGGAATCCTACGAGCAGTACTTC.

This clone was picked up a small number of times. V and J are TRBV10-3 and TRBJ2-7; tentatively, D is TRBD2 (5 bases). The CDR3 length is 15 residues. V dropped 2 bases and J dropped 7 bases, with 18 bases sitting between them. CDR1 ENHRY and CDR2 SYGVKD come from the germline V gene. CDR3 residues: CAISEPGEASWEQYF. CDR3 sequence (DNA): TGTGCCATCAGTGAGCCCGGGGAAGCTAGCTGGGAGCAGTACTTC.

The chain uses TRBV5-1 and TRBJ2-2, with D hard to call. V was clipped by 0 bases and J by 0 bases, with 9 bases between them. The germline V gene encodes CDR1 SGHRS and CDR2 YFSETQ. The CDR3 covers 16 residues. CDR3 sequence reads: CASSLVSHSNTGELFF. In DNA form, the CDR3 reads TGCGCCAGCAGCTTGGTGTCTCACTCGAACACCGGGGAGCTGTTTTTT. Together with reference TRBV5-1 and TRBJ2-2, the CDR3 gives the full variable domain: KAGVTQTPRYLIKTRGQQVTLSCSPISGHRSVSWYQQTPGQGLQFLFEYFSETQRNKGNFPGRFSGRQFSNSRSEMNVSTLELGDSALYLCASSLVSHSNTGELFFGEGSRLTVL.

The chain combines TRBV7-9 with TRBJ2-1; maybe TRBD2 (6 bases). Trimming shortened V by 2 bases and J by 6 bases, and 17 bases separated the two germline ends. CDR3 length equals 16 residues. Germline V CDR1 and CDR2: SEHNR, FQNEAQ (reference sequence). The CDR3 DNA reads TGTGCCAGCAGCTTAAAGAGGAGGGCCGTGGGCAATGAGCAGTTCTTC. Translated, it gives CASSLKRRAVGNEQFF.

The CDR3 spells CASSLSTNPRGHGYTF. DNA of the CDR3: TGTGCCAGCAGTTTATCGACAAACCCCAGGGGTCATGGCTACACCTTC. V usage is TRBV27 and J usage is TRBJ1-2, with a possible D match to TRBD1 (6 bases). Trimming stripped 0 bases from V and 6 bases from J, with 17 bases between. The CDR3 contains 16 residues. The V gene's germline CDR1 is MNHEY and CDR2 SMNVEV (reference sequence).

V is TRBV5-6 and J is TRBJ1-1; TRBD1 agrees at 8 bases. After removal of 6 bases from V and 3 bases from J, the junction contained 10 bases not matched to a gene. From germline, CDR1 is SGHDT and CDR2 YYEEEE. The CDR3 loop spans 15 amino acids. CDR3 residues: CASTLLTGGYTEAFF. DNA for the CDR3: TGTGCCAGCACCCTCCTTACAGGGGGGTACACTGAAGCTTTCTTT.

The chain is built from TRBV11-3 and TRBJ2-5; D is unclear. The CDR3 sequence is 13 residues long. V was clipped by 3 bases and J by 7 bases, with 12 bases between them. The germline CDR1 and CDR2 sequences are SGHNT and YENEEA. The CDR3 bases are TGTGCCAGCAGCTTGCACGAGACGGGGACCCAGTACTTC. Translated, it gives CASSLHETGTQYF.

The chain uses TRBV6-5 and TRBJ2-7; 10 nucleotides match TRBD1. J lost 3 bases, V lost 6 bases, and 8 bases had no gene match. The V gene's germline CDR1 is MNHEY and CDR2 SVGAGI. There are 15 residues in the CDR3. As DNA, the CDR3 is TGTGCCAGCAGAAGGGGACAGGGGATGATCTACGAGCAGTACTTC. Translation: CASRRGQGMIYEQYF.